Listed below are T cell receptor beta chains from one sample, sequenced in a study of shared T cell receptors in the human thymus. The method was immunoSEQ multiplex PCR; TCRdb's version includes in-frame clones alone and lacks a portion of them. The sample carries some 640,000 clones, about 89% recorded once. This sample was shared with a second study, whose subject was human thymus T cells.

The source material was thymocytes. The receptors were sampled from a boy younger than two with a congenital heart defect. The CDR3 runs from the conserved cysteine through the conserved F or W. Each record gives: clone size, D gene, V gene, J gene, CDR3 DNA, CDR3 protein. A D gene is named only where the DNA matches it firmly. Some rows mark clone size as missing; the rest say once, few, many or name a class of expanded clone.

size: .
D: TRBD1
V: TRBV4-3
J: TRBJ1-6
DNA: TGCGCCAGCAGCCATCCTATTAGGGGACAGTTCTATAATTCCCCCCTCCACTTT
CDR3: CASSHPIRGQFYNSPLHF

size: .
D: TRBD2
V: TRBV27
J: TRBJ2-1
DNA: TGTGCCAGCAGTCCGCCTCCAAGCGGGAGGGTCAATGAGCAGTTCTTC
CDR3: CASSPPPSGRVNEQFF

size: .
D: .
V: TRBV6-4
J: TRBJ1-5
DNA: TGTGCCAGCAGTGACAGCCATCATCAGCCCCAGCATTTT
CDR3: CASSDSHHQPQHF

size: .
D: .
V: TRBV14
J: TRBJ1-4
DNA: TGTGCCAGCAGCCAAGTGGATGAGAGACAGGCTGAAAAACTGTTTTTT
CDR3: CASSQVDERQAEKLFF

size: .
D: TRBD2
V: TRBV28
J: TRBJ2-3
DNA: TGTGCCAGCAGCGGGGCCCGGACTAGCGGGGATCGGGATACGCAGTATTTT
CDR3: CASSGARTSGDRDTQYF

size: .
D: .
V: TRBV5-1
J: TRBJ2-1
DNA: TGCGCCAGCAGTTCTCACACAGGGAGCTCCTACAATGAGCAGTTCTTC
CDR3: CASSSHTGSSYNEQFF

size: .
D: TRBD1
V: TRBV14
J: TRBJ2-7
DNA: TGTGCCAGCAGCCAAGCGGCAGGGACAGACTACGAGCAGTACTTC
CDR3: CASSQAAGTDYEQYF

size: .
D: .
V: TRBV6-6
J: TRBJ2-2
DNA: TGTGCCAGCACCGACAAAAGAACGAACACCGGGGAGCTGTTTTTT
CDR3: CASTDKRTNTGELFF

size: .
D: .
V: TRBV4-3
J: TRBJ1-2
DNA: TGCGCCAGCAGCGGCAGTTCGGGCACTAGCTATGGCTACACCTTC
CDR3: CASSGSSGTSYGYTF

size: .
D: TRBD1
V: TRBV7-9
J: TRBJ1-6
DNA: TGTGCCAGCAGCCCAGAGACAGGGTTGGGCTCCTATAATTCACCCCTCCACTTT
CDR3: CASSPETGLGSYNSPLHF

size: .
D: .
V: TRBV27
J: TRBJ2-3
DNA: TGTGCCAGCACGAGGAGGGAGAGGGATACGCAGTATTTT
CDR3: CASTRRERDTQYF

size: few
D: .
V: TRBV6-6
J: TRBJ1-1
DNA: TGTGCCAGCAGAAAAAACGGAGGGAGGAAGGACACTGAAGCTTTCTTT
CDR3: CASRKNGGRKDTEAFF

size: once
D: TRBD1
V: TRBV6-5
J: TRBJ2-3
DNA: TGTGCCAGCAGCCTGACAGGGGTAGGGGCAGATACGCAGTATTTT
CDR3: CASSLTGVGADTQYF

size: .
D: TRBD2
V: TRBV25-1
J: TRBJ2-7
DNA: TGTGCCAGCAGTGGAGGGGCTAGCGGAAGATACGAGCAGTACTTC
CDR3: CASSGGASGRYEQYF

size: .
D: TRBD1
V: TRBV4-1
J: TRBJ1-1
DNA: TGCGCCAGCAGCCAAGGAGGGACAGGGTTCACTGAAGCTTTCTTT
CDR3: CASSQGGTGFTEAFF

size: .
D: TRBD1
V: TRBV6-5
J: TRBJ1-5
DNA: TGTGCCAGCAGTTACGCAGGGACAGGGGGAATTCAGCCCCAGCATTTT
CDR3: CASSYAGTGGIQPQHF

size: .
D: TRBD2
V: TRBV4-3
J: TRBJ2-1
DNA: TGCGCCAGCAGCCAAGATCTTGGAGCGGGACACAATGAGCAGTTCTTC
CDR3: CASSQDLGAGHNEQFF

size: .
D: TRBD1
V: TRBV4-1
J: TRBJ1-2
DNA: TGCGCCAGCAGCCAAGTATCGGACAGGAGGACCCGGGACCGTAACTATGGCTACACCTTC
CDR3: CASSQVSDRRTRDRNYGYTF

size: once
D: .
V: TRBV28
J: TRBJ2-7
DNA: TGTGCCAGCAGTTTAATGGGACAACCATACGAGCAGTACTTC
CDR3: CASSLMGQPYEQYF

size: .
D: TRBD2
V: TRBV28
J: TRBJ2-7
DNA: TGTGCCAGCACCAGCGGGGAGGGCGAGCAGTACTTC
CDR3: CASTSGEGEQYF

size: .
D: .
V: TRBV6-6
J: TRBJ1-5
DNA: TGTGCCAGCGGCGGAGGGGATCAGCCCCAGCATTTT
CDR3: CASGGGDQPQHF

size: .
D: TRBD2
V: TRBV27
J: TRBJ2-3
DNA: TGTGCCAGCAGTTTTAGCGGGAGGGCCGGGGATACGCAGTATTTT
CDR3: CASSFSGRAGDTQYF

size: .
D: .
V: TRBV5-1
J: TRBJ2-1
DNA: TGCGCCAGCAGCTTCAGGGACAATGAGCAGTTCTTC
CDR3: CASSFRDNEQFF

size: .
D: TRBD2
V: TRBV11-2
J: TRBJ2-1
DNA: TGTGCCAGCAGCCCCCAAGGGAGGGAAGGCAATGAGCAGTTCTTC
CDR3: CASSPQGREGNEQFF

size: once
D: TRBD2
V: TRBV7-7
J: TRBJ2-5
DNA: TGTGCCAGCAGCTTATTGCCCGGACTAGTTCGTCAAGAGACCCAGTACTTC
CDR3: CASSLLPGLVRQETQYF

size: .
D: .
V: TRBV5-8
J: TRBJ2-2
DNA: TGTGCCAGCAGCGGAAACCTCAGGGGGAACACCGGGGAGCTGTTTTTT
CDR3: CASSGNLRGNTGELFF

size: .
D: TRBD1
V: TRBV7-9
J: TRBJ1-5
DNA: TGTGCCAGCAGCACCACGACAGGGGATCAGCCCCAGCATTTT
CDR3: CASSTTTGDQPQHF

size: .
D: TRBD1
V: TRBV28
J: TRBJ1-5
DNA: TGTGCCAGCCGGGACAGGAGGTTTCAAAATAGCAATCAGCCCCAGCATTTT
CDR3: CASRDRRFQNSNQPQHF

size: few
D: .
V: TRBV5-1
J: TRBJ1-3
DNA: TGCGCCAGCAGCTTGGTAGAGGCAGGGGCCGGAAACACCATATATTTT
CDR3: CASSLVEAGAGNTIYF

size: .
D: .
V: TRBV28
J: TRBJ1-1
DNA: TGTGCCATCCAGGGTATCGCTGAAGCTTTCTTT
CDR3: CAIQGIAEAFF

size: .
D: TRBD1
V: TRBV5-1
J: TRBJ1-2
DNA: TGCGCCAGCAGCTTGGGGGACAGGGGCGCTGATGGCTACACCTTC
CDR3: CASSLGDRGADGYTF

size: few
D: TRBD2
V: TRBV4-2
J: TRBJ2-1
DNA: TGTGCCAGCAGCCAATCCGGGCGGGGGGGCCCCCATGAGCAGTTCTTC
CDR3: CASSQSGRGGPHEQFF

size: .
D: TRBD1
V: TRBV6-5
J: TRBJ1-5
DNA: TGTGCCAGCAGGATTGGGACAGGGGGGAATCAGCCCCAGCATTTT
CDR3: CASRIGTGGNQPQHF

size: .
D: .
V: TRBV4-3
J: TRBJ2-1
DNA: TGCGCCAGCAGCCTCGGAGGGGATTACAATGAGCAGTTCTTC
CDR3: CASSLGGDYNEQFF

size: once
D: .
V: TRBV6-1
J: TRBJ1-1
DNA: TGTGCCAGCAGTGAAGGTTCCCAGGGAAAACCCGCGAACACTGAAGCTTTCTTT
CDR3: CASSEGSQGKPANTEAFF

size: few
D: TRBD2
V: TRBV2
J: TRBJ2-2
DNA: TGTGCCAGCAGTGAAGGAAAGCGGGAGGACACCGGGGAGCTGTTTTTT
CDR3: CASSEGKREDTGELFF

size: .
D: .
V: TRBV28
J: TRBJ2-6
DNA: TGTGCCAGCAGTCCCATCAGCGGCTCTGGGGCCAACGTCCTGACTTTC
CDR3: CASSPISGSGANVLTF

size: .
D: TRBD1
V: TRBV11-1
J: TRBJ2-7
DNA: TGTGCCAGCAGCCGAGGGACAGGGGACACCTACGAGCAGTACTTC
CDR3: CASSRGTGDTYEQYF

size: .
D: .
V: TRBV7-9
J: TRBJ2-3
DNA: TGTGCCCCATCTTTGGTTAGCTCAGATACGCAGTATTTT
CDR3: CAPSLVSSDTQYF

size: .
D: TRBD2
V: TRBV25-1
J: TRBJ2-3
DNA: TGTGCCAGCAGTGGTAGCGGGGGTTACACAGATACGCAGTATTTT
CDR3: CASSGSGGYTDTQYF

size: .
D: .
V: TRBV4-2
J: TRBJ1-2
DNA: TGTGCCAGCAGCCAAGATGTCCGGGGAGTAGACTATGGCTACACCTTC
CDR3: CASSQDVRGVDYGYTF

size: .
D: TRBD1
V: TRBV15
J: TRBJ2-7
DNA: TGTGCCACCAGCCCGCGGGACAGGGGCCTCGAGCAGTACTTC
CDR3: CATSPRDRGLEQYF

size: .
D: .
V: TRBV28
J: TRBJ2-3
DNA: TGTGCCAGCGGAGGGCCAGGGACCCCAGATACGCAGTATTTT
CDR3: CASGGPGTPDTQYF

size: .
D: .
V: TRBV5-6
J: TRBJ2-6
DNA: TGTGCCAGCAGCTCAAACAGGGATTCTGGGGCCAACGTCCTGACTTTC
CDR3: CASSSNRDSGANVLTF

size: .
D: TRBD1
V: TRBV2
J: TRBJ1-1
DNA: TGTGCCAGCAGTGCGGGACAGATGAACACTGAAGCTTTCTTT
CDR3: CASSAGQMNTEAFF

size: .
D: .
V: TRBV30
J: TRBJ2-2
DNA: TGTGCCTGGAGTAAGACCGGAGGGTCATTAACCGGGGAGCTGTTTTTT
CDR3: CAWSKTGGSLTGELFF

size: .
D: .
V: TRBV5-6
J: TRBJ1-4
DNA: TGTGCCAGCAGCATCGACAGGAACGCTGAAAAACTGTTTTTT
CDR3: CASSIDRNAEKLFF

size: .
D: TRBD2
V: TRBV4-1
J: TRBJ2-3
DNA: TGCGCCAGCAGCCAAGAGACGCTAGCGGGAGCTCACACAGATACGCAGTATTTT
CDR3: CASSQETLAGAHTDTQYF

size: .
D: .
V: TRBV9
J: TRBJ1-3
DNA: TGTGCCAGCAGCGTATCCCCGGGTGTCCCTGGAAACACCATATATTTT
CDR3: CASSVSPGVPGNTIYF

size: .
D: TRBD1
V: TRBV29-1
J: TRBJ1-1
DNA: TGCAGCGTTGAGGACCGGACAGGTCTAGCAGCTTTCTTT
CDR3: CSVEDRTGLAAFF

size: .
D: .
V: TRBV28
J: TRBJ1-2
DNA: TGTGCCAGCAGTTTATGGGGCAGGGAAGGCTACACCTTC
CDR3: CASSLWGREGYTF

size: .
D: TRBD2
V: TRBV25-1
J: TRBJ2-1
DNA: TGTGCCAGCAGTGACACTAGCGGGCCTACCTACAATGAGCAGTTCTTC
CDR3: CASSDTSGPTYNEQFF

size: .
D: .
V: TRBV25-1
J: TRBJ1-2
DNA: TGTGCCAGCAGTGAATACAGGGACTATGGCTACACCTTC
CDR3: CASSEYRDYGYTF

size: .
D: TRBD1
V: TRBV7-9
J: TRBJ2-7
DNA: TGTGCCAGCAGCTTAACCAGGGACAGCGCATTTGTGCAGTACTTC
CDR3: CASSLTRDSAFVQYF